The clone carrying this T cell receptor (beta chain) was observed a single time. This table comes from immunoSEQ multiplex PCR, and its TCRdb copy is limited to in-frame clones, with some not included. The repertoire includes approximately 54,000 clones, about 90% of them detected once, and under 45% sits in the top ten. The sample is drawn from a study of control samples from healthy donors and cancer patients. The J segment lost 0 bases and the V segment lost 2 bases, leaving 1 base of the junction unmatched. This CDR3 spans 14 amino acids. Looked up from germline, CDR1 is SGHRS and CDR2 is YFSETQ.

The source of this sequence is a man aged 45-60 years with head and neck cancer. The chain joins TRBV5-1 to TRBJ1-1; 7 bases map to TRBD1. Sequencing was performed on PBMCs. The CDR3 nucleotides read TGCGCCAGCAGCTTAGGGACAGTGAACACTGAAGCTTTCTTT. It translates to CASSLGTVNTEAFF.